The clone carrying this TCR beta chain was picked up many times. The antigen remains undetermined. V was clipped by 7 bases and J by 5 bases; unmatched bases: 7. This CDR3 comprises 13 residues. Looked up from germline, CDR1 is GTSNPN and CDR2 is SVGIG (reference sequence). The source of the sample is a study of naive and memory T cell subsets. The beta constant-region primer was an equimolar mix of two oligonucleotides covering TRBC1 and TRBC2. The ligated cDNA underwent four PCR rounds using SP2 and nested alpha and beta constant-region primers. Ligation attached a single-stranded oligonucleotide with a 12-nucleotide UMI and the SP2 primer to the cDNA 3' end. TCRdb itself ran the UMI-ligation and nested PCR reads through MiXCR, one entry per CDR3 protein. The data hold 120,000 to 150,000 distinct CDR3 sequences, with 22% observed a single time. Study-level points and caveats: Clonotypes here are unpaired alpha or beta chain sequences. A few larger clonotypes appeared in naive repertoires, especially CD8, possibly memory cells re-expressing CD45RA.

This TCR derives from a human donor in good health. Sequencing was performed on naive CD4+ T cells from blood. The genes are TRBV30 and TRBJ1-4; TRBD1 aligns across 7 bases. The CDR3, as DNA: TGTGCCTTTCGGGACAGCGTAAATGAAAAACTGTTTTTT. Translating gives CAFRDSVNEKLFF.